The following is a T cell receptor (beta chain) sequence with its context. What it binds is unknown. These data come from a study of early T cells in non-severe SARS-CoV-2 infection. Turning to the study itself: The sequenced material was bulk RNA from unsorted whole blood, and its chains were unpaired.

This CDR3 has 13 residues. Germline V lookup: CDR1 SGHRS, CDR2 YFSETQ. The V end was cut by 0 bases, the J end by 6 bases, with 7 bases between. The library protocol tagged individual cDNA molecules with unique molecular identifiers. TCRdb re-called the 5' RACE reads with MiXCR, one entry per CDR3 protein. The sample carries some 35,000 distinct CDR3 sequences, under 7% recorded once. Study conclusions and caveats: VDJdb matching favored anti-spike CD8 responses, missing private and CD4 specificities.

The V call is TRBV5-1, the J call TRBJ2-1; no clear D gene. This clonotype was obtained from an adult who was a healthcare worker with PCR-confirmed SARS-CoV-2 infection or an uninfected control (not recorded which). The sequenced sample was whole blood, obtained at baseline. In DNA form, the CDR3 reads TGCGCCAGCAGCTTGGCGTTGAGCAATGAGCAGTTCTTC. Protein sequence: CASSLALSNEQFF.